The 32 T cell receptor beta chains below were found in one sample sequenced in a study of PD-1 blockade in mismatch repair-deficient tumors. Repertoires were generated with immunoSEQ multiplex PCR, while TCRdb's copy carries only in-frame clones and drops some. The data hold some 120,000 clones, with around 83% observed a single time. Here the sequenced sample was peripheral blood, taken 44 weeks after starting pembrolizumab. The receptors stem from an adult with mismatch repair-deficient cancer.

The chain employs TRBV28 and TRBJ1-3; the match to TRBD1 covers 8 bases. J was trimmed by 0 bases and V by 5 bases; bases with no gene match: 18. Germline CDR1 MDHEN, CDR2 SYDVKM. This CDR3 is 20 amino acids long. The CDR3 DNA reads as TGTGCCAGCAGTACGATGATTCATGGACAGGGAGCTTTCTCTGGAAACACCATATATTTT. As protein: CASSTMIHGQGAFSGNTIYF.

This chain connects TRBV4-1 to TRBJ2-7; possibly TRBD2 for D (6 bases). V was cut by 0 bases and J by 0 bases, with 12 bases left in between. The CDR3 is made up of 16 amino acids. Germline V gene data show CDR1 as MGHRA and CDR2 as YSYEKL. The CDR3 reads CASSQDGGTNSYEQYF. The DNA for the CDR3 is TGCGCCAGCAGCCAAGACGGAGGGACGAACTCCTACGAGCAGTACTTC.

The chain combines TRBV13 with TRBJ2-7; D possibly corresponds to TRBD1 (6 bases). The CDR3 is 16 amino acids. Trimming cost V 4 bases and J 2 bases, with 18 bases left between them. Germline CDR1 reads PRHDT; CDR2 reads FYEKMQ (reference sequence). The CDR3 spells CASSSITGLAPYEQYF. The DNA for the CDR3 is TGTGCCAGCAGCTCCATCACAGGGCTGGCCCCCTACGAGCAGTACTTC.

The chain is built from TRBV6-5 and TRBJ2-7; the D is unclear. CDR3 length: 14 residues. V lost 2 bases and J 1 base, leaving 9 bases between the germline ends. Germline loops: CDR1 MNHEY, CDR2 SVGAGI. CDR3 nucleotide sequence: TGTGCCAGCAGTTACGGTCAGGTATCCTACGAGCAGTACTTC. This translates into CASSYGQVSYEQYF.

CDR3 loop: CASSYDQGVMEQYF. The DNA of the CDR3 is TGTGCCAGCAGTTACGATCAGGGAGTCATGGAGCAGTACTTC. This rearrangement joins TRBV6-5 to TRBJ2-7, with D perhaps matching TRBD1 or TRBD2 (5 bases each). The CDR3 contains 14 residues. V lost 2 bases, J lost 7 bases, and 15 bases lay in between. The V gene's germline CDR1 is MNHEY and CDR2 SVGAGI.

CDR3 amino acids: CASSLRGQETQYF. The CDR3 DNA follows: TGTGCCAGCAGTTTGAGGGGACAAGAGACCCAGTACTTC. This chain uses TRBV27 with TRBJ2-5, with D perhaps being TRBD1 or TRBD2 (5 bases each). From germline, CDR1 is MNHEY and CDR2 SMNVEV (reference sequence). The CDR3 is made up of 13 amino acids. Trimming left V 3 bases short and J 2 bases short, with 7 bases between.

The J gene is TRBJ1-1, the V gene TRBV28; TRBD1 matches 7 bases. The germline V gene has CDR1 MDHEN and CDR2 SYDVKM. J lost 1 base, V lost 4 bases, and 6 bases had no gene match. The CDR3 runs 15 residues. The CDR3: CASSSYRGGNTEAFF. For the CDR3, the DNA is TGTGCCAGCAGTTCATACAGGGGCGGGAACACTGAAGCTTTCTTT. The full variable domain, in which reference TRBV28 and TRBJ1-1 provide the parts outside the CDR3, is DVKVTQSSRYLVKRTGEKVFLECVQDMDHENMFWYRQDPGLGLRLIYFSYDVKMKEKGDIPEGYSVSREKKERFSLILESASTNQTSMYLCASSSYRGGNTEAFFGQGTRLTVV.

The J gene is TRBJ2-7, the V gene TRBV29-1, with D possibly matching TRBD1 (5 bases). From germline, CDR1 is SQVTM and CDR2 ANQGSEA. The CDR3 covers 15 residues. The V end was cut by 4 bases, the J end by 3 bases, with 19 bases between. The DNA for the CDR3 is TGCAGCGTTGTTTCTGAAGGACAATCTTACTACGAGCAGTACTTC. Translation: CSVVSEGQSYYEQYF.

The rearrangement uses TRBV5-1 and TRBJ2-7; D is possibly TRBD1 (6 bases). Germline assignment: CDR1 SGHRS and CDR2 YFSETQ. This CDR3 is 14 amino acids long. V was shortened by 0 bases and J by 7 bases, with 14 bases between the two germline ends. In DNA form, the CDR3 reads TGCGCCAGCAGCTTGGACGGCAGGGGTGGGGAGCAGTACTTC. This translates into CASSLDGRGGEQYF. Complete variable domain (other parts from reference TRBV5-1 and TRBJ2-7): KAGVTQTPRYLIKTRGQQVTLSCSPISGHRSVSWYQQTPGQGLQFLFEYFSETQRNKGNFPGRFSGRQFSNSRSEMNVSTLELGDSALYLCASSLDGRGGEQYFGPGTRLTVT.

This clone was counted once. The V and J genes are TRBV10-3 and TRBJ2-3; TRBD1 might be the D (6 bases). CDR1 is ENHRY and CDR2 is SYGVKD in the germline V gene. The CDR3 loop spans 15 amino acids. Trimming stripped 3 bases from V and 2 bases from J, with 12 bases between. The CDR3 here is CAISEKRTDTDTQYF. CDR3 nucleotides: TGTGCCATCAGTGAAAAGAGGACAGACACAGATACGCAGTATTTT.

This clone was observed a few times. The chain has TRBV6-1 and TRBJ2-7, with 7 bases matching TRBD1. CDR1 and CDR2 (germline): MNHNS, SASEGT. V shed 8 bases and J 3 bases; nucleotides not matched to a gene: 10. There are 14 residues in the CDR3. The CDR3 here is CASQSSGQHYEQYF. In DNA, the CDR3 is TGTGCCAGCCAATCCTCGGGACAGCACTACGAGCAGTACTTC.

This rearrangement joins TRBV11-2 to TRBJ1-4, with 10 bases that match TRBD1. After removal of 2 bases from V and 8 bases from J, the junction contained 11 bases not matched to a gene. CDR3 length equals 17 residues. Germline lookup yields CDR1 SGHAT and CDR2 FQNNGV. CDR3 sequence reads: CASSLMTGGLLGEKLFF. The DNA for the CDR3 is TGTGCCAGCAGCTTAATGACAGGGGGCTTATTAGGAGAAAAACTGTTTTTT.

The J gene is TRBJ2-7, the V gene TRBV27, with D perhaps matching TRBD2 (6 bases). V was cut by 8 bases and J by 4 bases, with 18 bases left in between. The CDR3 sequence is 14 residues long. Germline loops: CDR1 MNHEY, CDR2 SMNVEV (reference sequence). Here the CDR3 DNA reads TGTGCCAGCTACTTACGGGGGAGTAGGTACGAGCAGTACTTC. Protein product: CASYLRGSRYEQYF.

The chain is built from TRBV27 and TRBJ2-5; no definite D call. Per the germline V gene, CDR1 is MNHEY and CDR2 is SMNVEV (reference sequence). The V gene lost 0 bases and the J gene lost 5 bases, with 7 bases spanning the gap. The CDR3 consists of 13 residues. This CDR3 reads CASSLSGPETQYF. The CDR3 coding sequence is TGTGCCAGCAGTTTATCCGGTCCTGAGACCCAGTACTTC.

The V and J genes are TRBV5-6 and TRBJ2-2; D remains unclear. The CDR3 spans 17 residues. V shed 2 bases and J shed 2 bases, with 16 bases lying between them. Germline V gene lookup returns CDR1 SGHDT and CDR2 YYEEEE. CDR3 sequence: CASSFGQLGLNTGELFF. DNA for the CDR3: TGTGCCAGCAGCTTTGGCCAACTCGGGCTTAACACCGGGGAGCTGTTTTTT.

The V and J genes are TRBV4-2 and TRBJ2-3, with TRBD1 identical over 12 bases. This CDR3 has 16 residues. J gave up 4 bases and V 0 bases, and 2 bases lay outside the gene matches. From germline, CDR1 is LGHNA and CDR2 YNFKEQ. The DNA for the CDR3 is TGTGCCAGCAGCCAAGATGGGACAGGGGGCGCAGATACGCAGTATTTT. This sequence encodes CASSQDGTGGADTQYF.

The chain employs TRBV10-3 and TRBJ2-6; D is unresolved. Germline lookup yields CDR1 ENHRY and CDR2 SYGVKD. The CDR3 has 15 residues. The germline V and J ends were trimmed by 2 bases and 3 bases, with 8 bases remaining between them. The CDR3 region is CAISEERSGANVLTF. In DNA, the CDR3 is TGTGCCATCAGTGAGGAAAGGAGTGGGGCCAACGTCCTGACTTTC.

The rearrangement uses TRBV7-2 and TRBJ2-5; D ambiguous. This CDR3 has 12 amino acids. CDR1 is SGHTA, CDR2 FQGNSA, per germline. V was trimmed by 0 bases and J by 4 bases, leaving 3 bases between them. The CDR3: CASSLASETQYF. For the CDR3, the DNA is TGTGCCAGCAGCTTAGCCTCAGAGACCCAGTACTTC.

The V call is TRBV7-6, the J call TRBJ2-3; 7 nucleotides match TRBD2. From germline, CDR1 is SGHVS and CDR2 FNYEAQ. This CDR3 has 16 residues. The trim removed 2 bases at V and 6 bases at J, leaving 11 bases unmatched. CDR3 sequence reads: CASSLTSARGADTQYF. The CDR3 DNA sequence: TGTGCCAGCAGCTTAACTAGCGCGAGAGGGGCGGATACGCAGTATTTT.

The chain has TRBV2 and TRBJ2-7; no definite D call. The CDR3 totals 14 residues. Trimming stripped 6 bases from V and 2 bases from J, with 14 bases between. Germline loops: CDR1 SNHLY, CDR2 FYNNEI. The CDR3 coding sequence is TGTGCCAGCAGGGAGATTGAAGGGACCTACGAGCAGTACTTC. It specifies CASREIEGTYEQYF.

V gene TRBV5-1 combines with J gene TRBJ2-2, with D possibly being TRBD2 (5 bases). The CDR3 extends over 15 amino acids. Germline V CDR1 and CDR2: SGHRS, YFSETQ. The V end lost 0 bases, the J end lost 8 bases, and 14 bases lay between the germline ends. The CDR3 is CASSLVDEGEGELFF. CDR3 sequence (DNA): TGCGCCAGCAGCTTGGTCGATGAGGGCGAGGGGGAGCTGTTTTTT.

The chain has TRBV19 and TRBJ1-5; D unresolved. Trimming pared 4 bases from V and 0 bases from J, leaving 10 bases between. Germline lookup yields CDR1 LNHDA and CDR2 SQIVND (reference sequence). CDR3 length: 15 amino acids. CDR3 sequence: CASSTQDYSNQPQHF. CDR3 DNA: TGTGCCAGTAGTACGCAGGACTATAGCAATCAGCCCCAGCATTTT.

CDR3 in amino acids: CASSLVGGSVPYEQYF. The CDR3 DNA reads TGCGCCAGCAGCTTGGTCGGCGGGAGCGTCCCCTACGAGCAGTACTTC. The V and J genes are TRBV5-1 and TRBJ2-7, with TRBD2 identical over 7 bases. The CDR3 runs to 16 residues. Germline CDR1 is SGHRS and CDR2 is YFSETQ. The V segment lost 0 bases and the J segment 2 bases; nucleotides outside the gene matches: 8.

V is TRBV5-4 and J is TRBJ2-7, with a tentative D call TRBD1 (6 bases). The CDR3 contains 18 residues. V dropped 4 bases and J dropped 1 base, with 24 bases sitting between them. Per the germline V gene, CDR1 is SGHNT and CDR2 is YYREEE (reference sequence). CDR3 amino acids: CASSQTGGTQGGSYEQYF. The CDR3 DNA reads as TGTGCCAGCAGCCAAACAGGTGGGACACAGGGTGGGTCCTACGAGCAGTACTTC. Based on the CDR3 plus reference TRBV5-4 and TRBJ2-7, the full variable domain is ETGVTQSPTHLIKTRGQQVTLRCSSQSGHNTVSWYQQALGQGPQFIFQYYREEENGRGNFPPRFSGLQFPNYSSELNVNALELDDSALYLCASSQTGGTQGGSYEQYFGPGTRLTVT.

This chain uses TRBV6-6 with TRBJ1-1, with D possibly being TRBD1 (6 bases). CDR1 and CDR2 from the germline V gene are MNHNY and SVGAGI (reference sequence). Trimming stripped 6 bases from V and 4 bases from J, with 21 bases between. The CDR3 is made up of 16 amino acids. CDR3 sequence: CASSSTFRGTGTEAFF. In DNA, the CDR3 is TGTGCCAGCAGCTCAACTTTCAGGGGAACCGGCACTGAAGCTTTCTTT.

In its sample, this clone was seen a few times. The chain links TRBV5-5 to TRBJ2-7; 9 bases match TRBD1. Germline loops: CDR1 SGHKS, CDR2 YYEKEE (reference sequence). The V segment lost 4 bases and the J segment 3 bases; nucleotides outside the gene matches: 8. The CDR3 has 15 amino acids. The CDR3 DNA reads as TGTGCCAGCAGCACCACAGGGGGCGCACTCTACGAGCAGTACTTC. Translated, it gives CASSTTGGALYEQYF.

The rearrangement uses TRBV6-4 and TRBJ2-1; 11 nucleotides line up with TRBD2. Germline V gene lookup returns CDR1 MRHNA and CDR2 SNTAGT. The CDR3 contains 15 residues. V was pared by 4 bases and J by 7 bases, with 6 bases of the junction left unmatched. CDR3 sequence reads: CASSVTSGSVNEQFF. For the CDR3, the DNA is TGTGCCAGCAGTGTTACTAGCGGGAGTGTAAATGAGCAGTTCTTC.

The gene calls are TRBV11-2 and TRBJ2-5; TRBD2 is a possible D gene (5 bases). Germline-derived CDR1 and CDR2 are SGHAT and FQNNGV. V was clipped by 1 base and J by 5 bases, with 11 bases between them. CDR3 length: 14 amino acids. The CDR3 spells CASSLVAGLETQYF. CDR3 nucleotide sequence: TGTGCCAGCAGCTTAGTCGCGGGCCTGGAGACCCAGTACTTC.

This chain links TRBV7-2 with TRBJ1-2, with D tentatively TRBD1 (5 bases). CDR3 size: 14 residues. Trimming shortened V by 1 base and J by 2 bases, and 8 bases separated the two germline ends. Germline assignment: CDR1 SGHTA and CDR2 FQGNSA. The CDR3 spells CASSLEGWNYGYTF. The CDR3 nucleotides read TGTGCCAGCAGCTTAGAGGGGTGGAACTATGGCTACACCTTC.

The V call is TRBV27, the J call TRBJ2-7, with D possibly TRBD1 on 6 matching bases. This CDR3 has 13 residues. The V gene's germline CDR1 is MNHEY and CDR2 SMNVEV (reference sequence). V lost 5 bases, J lost 1 base, and 9 bases lay in between. DNA of the CDR3: TGTGCCAGCAGTCCCCAGGGGTCCTACGAGCAGTACTTC. Encoded protein: CASSPQGSYEQYF.

The chain joins TRBV19 to TRBJ2-7; D may match TRBD1 or TRBD2 (6 bases each). Germline lookup yields CDR1 LNHDA and CDR2 SQIVND (reference sequence). V lost 10 bases and J 5 bases, leaving 18 bases between the germline ends. The CDR3 has 13 residues. The CDR3 region is CATEGTGNHEQYF. CDR3 in DNA: TGTGCCACGGAGGGAACAGGGAACCACGAGCAGTACTTC.

This clone was counted a single time. The rearrangement uses TRBV7-9 and TRBJ2-5; the D is unclear. The CDR3 consists of 16 residues. The V and J ends lost 1 base and 2 bases respectively, with 14 bases between them. CDR1 is SEHNR, CDR2 FQNEAQ, per germline (reference sequence). The CDR3 spells CASSLGQVGTQETQYF. The CDR3, as DNA: TGTGCCAGCAGCTTAGGGCAGGTGGGCACACAAGAGACCCAGTACTTC. Together with reference TRBV7-9 and TRBJ2-5, the CDR3 gives the full variable domain: DTGVSQNPRHKITKRGQNVTFRCDPISEHNRLYWYRQTLGQGPEFLTYFQNEAQLEKSRLLSDRFSAERPKGSFSTLEIQRTEQGDSAMYLCASSLGQVGTQETQYFGPGTRLLVL.